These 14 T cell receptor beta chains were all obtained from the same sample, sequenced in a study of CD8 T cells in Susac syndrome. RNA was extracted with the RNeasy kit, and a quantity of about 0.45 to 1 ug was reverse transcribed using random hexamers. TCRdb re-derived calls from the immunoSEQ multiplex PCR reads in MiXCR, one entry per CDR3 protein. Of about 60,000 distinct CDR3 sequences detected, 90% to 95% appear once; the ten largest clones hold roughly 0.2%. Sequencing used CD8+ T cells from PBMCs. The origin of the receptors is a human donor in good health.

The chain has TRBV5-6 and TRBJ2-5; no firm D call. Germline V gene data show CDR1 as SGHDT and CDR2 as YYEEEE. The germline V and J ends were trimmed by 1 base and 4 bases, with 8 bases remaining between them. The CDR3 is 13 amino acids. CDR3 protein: CASSLTAAETQYF. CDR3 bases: TGTGCCAGCAGCTTGACAGCAGCAGAGACCCAGTACTTC.

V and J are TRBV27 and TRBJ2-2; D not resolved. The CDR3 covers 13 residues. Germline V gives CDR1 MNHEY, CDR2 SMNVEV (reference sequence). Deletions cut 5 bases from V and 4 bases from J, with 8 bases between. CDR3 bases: TGTGCCAGCAGTCCGGGCATCACCGGGGAGCTGTTTTTT. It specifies CASSPGITGELFF.

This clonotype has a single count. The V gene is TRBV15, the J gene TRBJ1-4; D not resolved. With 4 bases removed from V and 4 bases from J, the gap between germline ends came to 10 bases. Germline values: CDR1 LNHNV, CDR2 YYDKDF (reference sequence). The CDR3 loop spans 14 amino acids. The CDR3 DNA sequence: TGTGCCACCAGCAAGTTAGGTGATAATGAAAAACTGTTTTTT. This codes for CATSKLGDNEKLFF.

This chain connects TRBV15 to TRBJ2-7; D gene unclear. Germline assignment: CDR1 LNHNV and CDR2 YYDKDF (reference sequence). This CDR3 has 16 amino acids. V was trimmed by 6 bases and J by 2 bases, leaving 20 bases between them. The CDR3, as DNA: TGTGCCACCAGTCCCCCTCTGGGTCCCTCTCCCTACGAGCAGTACTTC. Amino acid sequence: CATSPPLGPSPYEQYF.

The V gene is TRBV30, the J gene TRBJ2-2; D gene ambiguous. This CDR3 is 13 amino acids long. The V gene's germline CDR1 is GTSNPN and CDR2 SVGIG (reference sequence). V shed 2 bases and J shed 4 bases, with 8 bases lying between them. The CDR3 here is CAWSYLSTGELFF. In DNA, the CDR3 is TGTGCCTGGAGTTATCTCAGCACCGGGGAGCTGTTTTTT.

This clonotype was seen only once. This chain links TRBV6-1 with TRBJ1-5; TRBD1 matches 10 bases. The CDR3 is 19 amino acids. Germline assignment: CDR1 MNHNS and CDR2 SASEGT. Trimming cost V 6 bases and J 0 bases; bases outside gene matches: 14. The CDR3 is CASRTPRDRGSYSNQPQHF. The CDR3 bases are TGTGCCAGCAGGACCCCCCGGGACAGGGGATCCTATAGCAATCAGCCCCAGCATTTT.

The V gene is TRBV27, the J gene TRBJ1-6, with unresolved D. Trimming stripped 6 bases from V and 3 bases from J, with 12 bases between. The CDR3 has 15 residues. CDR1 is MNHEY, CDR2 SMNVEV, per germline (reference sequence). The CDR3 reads CASRNGPNYNSPLHF. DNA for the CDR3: TGTGCCAGCAGAAACGGACCGAACTATAATTCACCCCTCCACTTT.

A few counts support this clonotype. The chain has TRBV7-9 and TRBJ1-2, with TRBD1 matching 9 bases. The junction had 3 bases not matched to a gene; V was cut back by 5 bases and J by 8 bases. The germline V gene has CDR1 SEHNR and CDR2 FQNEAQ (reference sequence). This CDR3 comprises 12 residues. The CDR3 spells CASSAGQGGYTF. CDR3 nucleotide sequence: TGTGCCAGCAGCGCCGGACAGGGGGGCTACACCTTC.

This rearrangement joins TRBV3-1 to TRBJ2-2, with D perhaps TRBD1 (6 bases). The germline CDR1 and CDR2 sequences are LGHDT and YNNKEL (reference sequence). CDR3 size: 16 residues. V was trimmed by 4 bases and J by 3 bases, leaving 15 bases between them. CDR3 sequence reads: CASSPSKRGYTGELFF. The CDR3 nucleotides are TGTGCCAGCAGCCCCTCGAAAAGGGGGTACACCGGGGAGCTGTTTTTT.

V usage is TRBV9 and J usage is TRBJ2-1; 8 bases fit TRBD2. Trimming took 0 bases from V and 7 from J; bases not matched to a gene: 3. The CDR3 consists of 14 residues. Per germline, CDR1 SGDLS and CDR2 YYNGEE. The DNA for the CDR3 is TGTGCCAGCAGCGTAGACGGGGGGGGGAATGAGCAGTTCTTC. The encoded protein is CASSVDGGGNEQFF. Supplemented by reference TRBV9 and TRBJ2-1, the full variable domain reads DSGVTQTPKHLITATGQRVTLRCSPRSGDLSVYWYQQSLDQGLQFLIQYYNGEERAKGNILERFSAQQFPDLHSELNLSSLELGDSALYFCASSVDGGGNEQFFGPGTRLTVL.

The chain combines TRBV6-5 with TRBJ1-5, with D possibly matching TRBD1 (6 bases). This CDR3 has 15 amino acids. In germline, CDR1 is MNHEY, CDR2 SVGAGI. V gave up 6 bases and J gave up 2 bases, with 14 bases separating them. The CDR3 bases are TGTGCCAGCAGCCAGGGGTTAAGAGGCAATCAGCCCCAGCATTTT. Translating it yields CASSQGLRGNQPQHF.

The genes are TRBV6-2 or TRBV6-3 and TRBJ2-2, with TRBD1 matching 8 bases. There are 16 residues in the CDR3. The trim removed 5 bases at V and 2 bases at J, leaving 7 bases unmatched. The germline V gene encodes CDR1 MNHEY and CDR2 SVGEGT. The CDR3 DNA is TGTGCCAGCAGTCATCAGGGGGCGGGCAACACCGGGGAGCTGTTTTTT. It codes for CASSHQGAGNTGELFF.

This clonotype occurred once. The CDR3 region is CSVVNYEQYF. The CDR3 nucleotides read TGCAGCGTTGTAAACTACGAGCAGTACTTC. The gene calls are TRBV29-1 and TRBJ2-7; no definite D call. CDR1 is SQVTM, CDR2 ANQGSEA, per germline. V lost 4 bases to trimming and J lost 3 bases, with 4 bases between them. The CDR3 sequence is 10 residues long.

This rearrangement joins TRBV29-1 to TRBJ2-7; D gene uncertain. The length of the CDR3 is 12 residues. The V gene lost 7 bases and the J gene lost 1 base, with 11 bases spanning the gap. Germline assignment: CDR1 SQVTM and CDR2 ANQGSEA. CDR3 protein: CSGRSSSYEQYF. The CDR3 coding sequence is TGCAGCGGAAGATCGAGTTCCTACGAGCAGTACTTC.